These 19 T cell receptor beta chains share one sample of origin, sequenced in a study of early T cells in non-severe SARS-CoV-2 infection. TCRdb ran MiXCR on the 5' RACE reads and lists one entry per CDR3 protein. The sample yields approximately 66,000 distinct CDR3 sequences, about 12% seen once. This material consisted of whole blood, taken at baseline. The source of these receptors is an adult who was a healthcare worker with PCR-confirmed SARS-CoV-2 infection or an uninfected control (not recorded which). The donor label of this sample is uncertain.

This clonotype has a handful of counts. The chain recombines TRBV6-5 with TRBJ2-3, with D unclear. Trimming stripped 0 bases from V and 1 base from J, with 8 bases between. The germline V gene encodes CDR1 MNHEY and CDR2 SVGAGI. The CDR3 consists of 15 residues. CDR3 in DNA: TGTGCCAGCAGTTACTCGAATCAACGCACAGATACGCAGTATTTT. Protein product: CASSYSNQRTDTQYF.

Only a few counts were recorded for this clonotype. This chain joins TRBV21-1 and TRBJ2-7; the table's TRBD2 call for D was not verified on the DNA. TRBV21-1 is reported as a pseudogene. The CDR3 is 16 amino acids. CDR3 in DNA: TGTGCCAGCACCGAGGGACTAGCGGGGACTTTCTACGAGCAGTACGTC. Protein product: CASTEGLAGTFYEQYV.

The chain joins TRBV5-1 to TRBJ1-1; D remains ambiguous. The V gene's germline CDR1 is SGHRS and CDR2 YFSETQ. This CDR3 region has 16 residues. V dropped 2 bases and J dropped 6 bases, with 20 bases sitting between them. The CDR3 sequence: CASSFYGRRGGAEAFF. For the CDR3, the DNA is TGCGCCAGCAGCTTTTATGGCCGCCGGGGAGGCGCTGAAGCTTTCTTT.

This clonotype was detected only once. This chain links TRBV18 with TRBJ2-3; D possibly matches TRBD1 or TRBD2 (5 bases each). With 5 bases removed from V and 6 bases from J, the gap between germline ends came to 18 bases. CDR1 and CDR2 from the germline V gene are KGHSH and LQKENI. The CDR3 length is 15 residues. CDR3 amino acids: CASSDSDLLADTQYF. CDR3 nucleotide sequence: TGTGCCAGCTCAGACAGCGACCTCTTAGCGGATACGCAGTATTTT.

This clonotype has ten or more counts. This rearrangement joins TRBV10-2 to TRBJ2-5; 10 nucleotides align to TRBD2. The CDR3 totals 12 residues. Per germline, CDR1 WSHSY and CDR2 SAAADI. V lost 10 bases and J lost 5; bases outside the gene matches: 4. CDR3 DNA sequence: TGCGCCACTAAGACTAGCGGGGAGACCCAGTACTTC. This encodes CATKTSGETQYF.

At least ten counts were recorded for this clonotype. The chain employs TRBV6-6 and TRBJ2-1; D remains ambiguous. V dropped 4 bases and J dropped 1 base, with 8 bases sitting between them. From germline, CDR1 is MNHNY and CDR2 SVGAGI (reference sequence). The CDR3 loop spans 14 amino acids. The CDR3 sequence: CASSLDSSYNEQFF. The CDR3 DNA reads TGTGCCAGCAGTTTAGACTCTTCCTACAATGAGCAGTTCTTC.

The chain is built from TRBV12-3 or TRBV12-4 and TRBJ2-3; perhaps TRBD2 as D (7 bases). The germline V and J ends were trimmed by 3 bases and 4 bases, with 17 bases remaining between them. This CDR3 has 16 amino acids. This CDR3 reads CASSFSGGPQSDTQYF. The CDR3, as DNA: TGTGCCAGCAGTTTTTCCGGGGGGCCCCAGTCAGATACGCAGTATTTT.

This clonotype was seen more than once but under ten times. J is TRBJ2-3 and V is TRBV29-1; either TRBD1 or TRBD2 may supply D (6 bases each). Germline CDR1 reads SQVTM; CDR2 reads ANQGSEA. Trimming took 6 bases from V and 5 from J, leaving 21 bases between them. The CDR3 sequence is 15 residues long. The CDR3, as DNA: TGCAGCGTCGGGAGACTGTGGGGGGCGCAAGATACGCAGTATTTT. Its translation: CSVGRLWGAQDTQYF.

In its sample, this clonotype was seen many times. V gene TRBV7-8 combines with J gene TRBJ2-1; D not resolved. CDR3 length: 13 amino acids. V was cut by 4 bases and J by 13 bases, with 17 bases left in between. Germline assignment: CDR1 SGHVS and CDR2 FQNEAQ. CDR3 sequence (DNA): TGTGCCAGCAGCTCCACTATCAACAGTAATCAGTTCTTC. This gives the protein CASSSTINSNQFF.

This clonotype was counted a few times. The chain recombines TRBV10-1 with TRBJ1-1; D gene ambiguous. V was trimmed by 5 bases and J by 11 bases, leaving 15 bases between them. Germline values: CDR1 WNHNN, CDR2 SYGVQD (reference sequence). The CDR3 extends over 12 amino acids. The CDR3 bases are TGCGCCAGCAGTAGTGCGTCCAGGCCGGCTTTCTTT. Encoded protein: CASSSASRPAFF.

This clonotype was seen at least ten times. The J gene is TRBJ2-7, the V gene TRBV21-1. TRBV21-1 is classified as a pseudogene. The CDR3 consists of 15 residues. In nucleotides, the CDR3 is TGTGCCAGCAGCAAAGACCCTACTTGCTCCTACGAGCAGTACGTC. Encoded protein: CASSKDPTCSYEQYV.

This clonotype turned up a few times. The chain joins TRBV6-5 to TRBJ2-5; D unclear. CDR1 is MNHEY, CDR2 SVGAGI, per germline. The CDR3 contains 15 residues. Trimming shortened V by 0 bases and J by 0 bases, and 8 bases separated the two germline ends. The CDR3 DNA reads as TGTGCCAGCAGTTACTCTTATTCGGACCAAGAGACCCAGTACTTC. It is translated as CASSYSYSDQETQYF.

The chain carries TRBV2 and TRBJ1-5; 7 nucleotides line up with TRBD1. CDR1 and CDR2 (germline): SNHLY, FYNNEI. CDR3 length: 15 amino acids. V shed 4 bases and J 1 base; nucleotides not matched to a gene: 4. CDR3 nucleotides: TGTGCCAGCAGTGTGGGACAGCTGAGCAATCAGCCCCAGCATTTT. This codes for CASSVGQLSNQPQHF.

This chain joins TRBV11-3 and TRBJ2-5, with D tentatively TRBD1 (6 bases). V was shortened by 1 base and J by 2 bases, with 8 bases between the two germline ends. This CDR3 has 14 residues. CDR1 is SGHNT, CDR2 YENEEA, per germline. Here the CDR3 DNA reads TGTGCCAGCAGCTTAGGGACAGAGCAAGAGACCCAGTACTTC. Protein sequence: CASSLGTEQETQYF.

Many counts were recorded for this clonotype. CDR3 bases: TGTGCCAGCAGTCTAGGGACAGGGGGCAATCAGCCCCAGCATTTT. This sequence encodes CASSLGTGGNQPQHF. J is TRBJ1-5 and V is TRBV27; 10 positions match TRBD1. Germline V gene data show CDR1 as MNHEY and CDR2 as SMNVEV (reference sequence). This CDR3 comprises 15 residues. V dropped 5 bases and J dropped 2; count of bases not matched to a gene: 3.

This clonotype was seen a few times. The chain uses TRBV28 and TRBJ1-6; 7 nucleotides align to TRBD1. From germline, CDR1 is MDHEN and CDR2 SYDVKM. Trimming at V came to 7 bases and at J to 1 base, leaving 7 bases not matched to a gene. The CDR3 has 16 residues. Here the CDR3 DNA reads TGTGCCAGCAATTGGGGCAGGGGGTCCTATAATTCACCCCTCCACTTT. Its translation: CASNWGRGSYNSPLHF. Combining the CDR3 with reference TRBV28 and TRBJ1-6 gives the whole variable domain DVKVTQSSRYLVKRTGEKVFLECVQDMDHENMFWYRQDPGLGLRLIYFSYDVKMKEKGDIPEGYSVSREKKERFSLILESASTNQTSMYLCASNWGRGSYNSPLHFGNGTRLTVT.

V and J are TRBV24-1 and TRBJ2-3; no definite D call. CDR1 and CDR2 (germline): KGHDR, SFDVKD. This CDR3 is 14 amino acids long. The V and J ends lost 3 bases and 3 bases respectively, with 9 bases between them. The CDR3 reads CATSDDTRTDTQYF. DNA for the CDR3: TGTGCCACCAGTGATGACACGAGGACAGATACGCAGTATTTT.

This clonotype was seen a few times. This sequence joins TRBV12-3 or TRBV12-4 and TRBJ1-1; D is unresolved. CDR3 length equals 14 residues. The V gene lost 6 bases and the J gene lost 2 bases, with 13 bases spanning the gap. CDR3 in DNA: TGTGCCAGCAGACCCCAGCCTACCAACACTGAAGCTTTCTTT. Translation: CASRPQPTNTEAFF.

This clonotype was detected ten times or more. This chain joins TRBV18 and TRBJ2-5; 7 bases fit TRBD1. Germline V gene lookup returns CDR1 KGHSH and CDR2 LQKENI. The trim removed 0 bases at V and 3 bases at J, leaving 10 bases unmatched. This CDR3 spans 17 amino acids. As DNA, the CDR3 is TGTGCCAGCTCACCACCTGTGACAGGGCTTTCCAAAGAGACCCAGTACTTC. This encodes CASSPPVTGLSKETQYF.